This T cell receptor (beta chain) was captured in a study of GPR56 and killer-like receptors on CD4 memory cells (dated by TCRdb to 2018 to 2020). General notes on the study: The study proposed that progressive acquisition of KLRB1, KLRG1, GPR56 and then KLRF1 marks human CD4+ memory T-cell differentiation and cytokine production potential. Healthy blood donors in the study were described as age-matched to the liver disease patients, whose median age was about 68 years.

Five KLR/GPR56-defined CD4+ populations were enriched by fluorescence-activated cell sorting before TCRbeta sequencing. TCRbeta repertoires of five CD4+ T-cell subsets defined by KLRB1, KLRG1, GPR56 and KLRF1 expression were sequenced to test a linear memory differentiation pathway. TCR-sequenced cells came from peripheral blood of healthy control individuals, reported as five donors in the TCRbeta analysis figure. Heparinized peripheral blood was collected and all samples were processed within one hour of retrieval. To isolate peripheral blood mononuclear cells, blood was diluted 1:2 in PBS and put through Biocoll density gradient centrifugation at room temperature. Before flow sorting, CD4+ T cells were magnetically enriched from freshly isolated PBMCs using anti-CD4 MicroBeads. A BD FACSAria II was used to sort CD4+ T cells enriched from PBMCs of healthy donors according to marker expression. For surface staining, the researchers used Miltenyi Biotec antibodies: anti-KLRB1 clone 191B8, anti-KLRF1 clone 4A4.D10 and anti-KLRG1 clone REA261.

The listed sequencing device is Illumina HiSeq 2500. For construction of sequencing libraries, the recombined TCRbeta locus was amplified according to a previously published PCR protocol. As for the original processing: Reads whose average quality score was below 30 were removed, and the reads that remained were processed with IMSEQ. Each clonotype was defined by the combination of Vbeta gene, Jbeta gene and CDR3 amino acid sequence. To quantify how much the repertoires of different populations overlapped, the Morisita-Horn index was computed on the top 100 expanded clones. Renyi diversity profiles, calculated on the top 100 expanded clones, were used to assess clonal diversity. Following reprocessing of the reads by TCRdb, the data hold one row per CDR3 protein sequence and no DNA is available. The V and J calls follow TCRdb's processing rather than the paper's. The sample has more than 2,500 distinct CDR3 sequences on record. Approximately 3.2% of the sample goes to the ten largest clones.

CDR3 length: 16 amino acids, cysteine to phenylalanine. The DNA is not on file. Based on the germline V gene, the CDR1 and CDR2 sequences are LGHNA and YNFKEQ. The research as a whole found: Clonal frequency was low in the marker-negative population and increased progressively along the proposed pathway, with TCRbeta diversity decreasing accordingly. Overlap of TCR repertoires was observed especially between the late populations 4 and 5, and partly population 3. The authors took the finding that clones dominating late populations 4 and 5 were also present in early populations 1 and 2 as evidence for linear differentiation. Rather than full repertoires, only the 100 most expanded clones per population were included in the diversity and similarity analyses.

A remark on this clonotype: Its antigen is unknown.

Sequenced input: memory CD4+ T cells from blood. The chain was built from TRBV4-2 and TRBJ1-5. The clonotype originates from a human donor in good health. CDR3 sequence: CASSPSDVDDNQPQHF.